The clone carrying this TCR beta chain was counted ten times or more. Its antigen is not known. This specimen comes from a study of human T cells and chemical hapten exposure. Looking at the study overall: On approximately 2 cm by approximately 2 cm of upper inner arm skin, sensitization was performed with 2% DPC.

The CDR3 covers 14 residues. Germline V gene data show CDR1 as MNHEY and CDR2 as SMNVEV (reference sequence). Trimming stripped 6 bases from V and 5 bases from J, with 14 bases between. Documented time point: pre-sensitization, week 0. Treatment here: therapeutic diphenylcyclopropenone sensitization with weekly scalp DPC. Suited to DPC and affected by alopecia, the donors ranged from 18 to 70 years old. Authors' analysis steps: Counting gave a median of around 89,000 TCRs per sample, with values ranging from about 23,224 to 700,000. TCRdb re-called the RACE reads with MiXCR, one entry per CDR3 protein. TCRdb, not the authors, supplied the V and J calls. The sample lists tens of thousands of distinct CDR3 sequences, about 8.9% seen once, with more than 3% in the top ten. Study-level results: Alopecia affecting every donor means their immune response may not match healthy people's.

The sequencing used whole blood, collected in connection with sensitization to the hapten diphenylcyclopropenone (DPC). The origin of this receptor is a woman aged 40 to 55 with alopecia areata. Some clones in this sample may be carry-over from other donors' samples. The V gene is TRBV27, the J gene TRBJ1-3; D not certain. The CDR3 protein is CASSPITQRNTIYF. In DNA, the CDR3 is TGTGCCAGCAGCCCAATAACTCAGCGAAACACCATATATTTT.